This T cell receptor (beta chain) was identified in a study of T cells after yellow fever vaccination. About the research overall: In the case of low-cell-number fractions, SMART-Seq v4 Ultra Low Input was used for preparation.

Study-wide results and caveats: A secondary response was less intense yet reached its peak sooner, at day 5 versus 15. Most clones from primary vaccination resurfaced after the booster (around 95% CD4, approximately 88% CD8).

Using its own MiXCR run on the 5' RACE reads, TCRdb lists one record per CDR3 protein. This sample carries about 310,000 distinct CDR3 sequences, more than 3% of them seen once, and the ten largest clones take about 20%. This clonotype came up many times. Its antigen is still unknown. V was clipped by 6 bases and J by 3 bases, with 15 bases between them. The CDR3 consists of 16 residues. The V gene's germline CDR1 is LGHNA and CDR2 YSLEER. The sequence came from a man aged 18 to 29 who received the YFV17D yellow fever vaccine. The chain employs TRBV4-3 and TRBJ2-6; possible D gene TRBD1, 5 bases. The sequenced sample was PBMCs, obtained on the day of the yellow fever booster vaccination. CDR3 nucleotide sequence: TGCGCCAGCAGTTCAGGGCTCATAGGTGGGGCCAACGTCCTGACTTTC. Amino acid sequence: CASSSGLIGGANVLTF.